What follows is one TCR beta chain and its context. Antigen unknown. Some clones are missing from TCRdb's copy, which holds only in-frame ones; the method was immunoSEQ multiplex PCR. This sample carries roughly 60,000 clones, 60% to 85% of them seen once, and the ten largest clones take more than 3%. This entry is derived from a study of T cell responses to AZD1222 COVID-19 vaccine. Study outcomes and limitations: Baseline seropositives among AZD1222 recipients totaled only 5 to 7. Regions left unmutated in variants are reportedly the target of nearly half of spike-specific TCRs.

This TCR derives from an adult who received the AZD1222 COVID-19 vaccine. The sample in question was peripheral blood, obtained 28 days after the second AZD1222 dose.

CDR3 residues: CASSLEWGGGSYNEQFF. Here the CDR3 DNA reads TGTGCCAGCAGCTTGGAATGGGGCGGAGGCTCCTACAATGAGCAGTTCTTC. The chain combines TRBV7-3 with TRBJ2-1; possibly TRBD1 or TRBD2 for D (5 bases each). Per germline, CDR1 SGHTA and CDR2 FQGTGA. Trimming took 3 bases from V and 0 from J, leaving 15 bases between them. The CDR3 runs to 17 residues.